This T cell receptor (beta chain) originates from a study of blood T cells in healthy people across ages. Next came a second PCR, run for roughly 6 to 11 cycles, which used a sample-barcoded 5' primer along with a J-beta primer mix. With 12 random nucleotides, a template-switch adaptor tagged each individual cDNA molecule. CDR3-containing paired-end reads numbering at least 2.5 million came from each sample. TCRdb called the 5' RACE reads again in MiXCR, with one record for every CDR3 protein. The sample yields 550,000 to 700,000 distinct CDR3 sequences, 27% seen once. This clonotype was found a few times. Healthy Caucasian individuals from Russia aged about 6 to 100 were enrolled as donors. Isolated per sample were at least 7 million PBMCs. Sequencing input: blood. This receptor was taken from a woman in her seventies in good health.

In DNA form, the CDR3 reads TGTGCCATCAGTTCCTCGACCCTTGAAGCTTTCTTT. Translating gives CAISSSTLEAFF. The chain links TRBV10-3 to TRBJ1-1, with D unresolved. CDR3 length: 12 amino acids. Germline V gene data show CDR1 as ENHRY and CDR2 as SYGVKD. The ends were cut back, 5 bases at V and 7 bases at J, with 11 bases in the middle.